This TCR beta chain comes out of a study of control samples from healthy donors and cancer patients. CDR1 and CDR2 from the germline V gene are ENHRY and SYGVKD. The CDR3 extends over 16 amino acids. The junction had 10 bases not matched to a gene; V was cut back by 4 bases and J by 5 bases. The repertoire was sequenced with immunoSEQ multiplex PCR; TCRdb's copy has only in-frame clones and lacks some. The table lists 120,000 or so clones, about 87% of them singletons. This TCR was recovered from a man aged 30 to 39 in good health. This chain uses TRBV10-3 with TRBJ2-5; 10 bases line up with TRBD2. The sequencing sample was made of blood. The CDR3 sequence: CAISGTSGGAPETQYF. CDR3 DNA sequence: TGTGCCATCAGTGGCACCAGCGGGGGGGCCCCGGAGACCCAGTACTTC.